This T cell receptor (beta chain) stems from a study of blood T cell repertoires in COVID-19. Study-wide context: PBMCs, B-cell-depleted T cells, or T cells were the source of the cDNA or gDNA that made up the material.

In the study's own analysis: Estimated nucleated cell counts came from reference gene primer amplification. Using immunoSEQ multiplex PCR, the repertoire was profiled, and TCRdb retains in-frame clones only, with some absent. V and J calls plus clone size are reproduced from that table; the DNA served to infer D and trimming. The profile covers about 190,000 clones, with 89% appearing a single time and approximately 6.7% taken by the ten largest. From germline, CDR1 is SGHRS and CDR2 YFSETQ. The CDR3 totals 17 residues. V was trimmed by 4 bases and J by 1 base, leaving 20 bases between them. The gene calls are TRBV5-1 and TRBJ2-5, with D possibly matching TRBD1 (6 bases). This TCR was sampled from a man in his forties with acute or convalescent COVID-19. Sample: peripheral blood. CDR3 bases: TGCGCCAGCAGCCCAAGAACCGGACAGTCCCTCCAAGAGACCCAGTACTTC. Translating gives CASSPRTGQSLQETQYF. Combining the CDR3 with reference TRBV5-1 and TRBJ2-5 gives the whole variable domain KAGVTQTPRYLIKTRGQQVTLSCSPISGHRSVSWYQQTPGQGLQFLFEYFSETQRNKGNFPGRFSGRQFSNSRSEMNVSTLELGDSALYLCASSPRTGQSLQETQYFGPGTRLLVL.